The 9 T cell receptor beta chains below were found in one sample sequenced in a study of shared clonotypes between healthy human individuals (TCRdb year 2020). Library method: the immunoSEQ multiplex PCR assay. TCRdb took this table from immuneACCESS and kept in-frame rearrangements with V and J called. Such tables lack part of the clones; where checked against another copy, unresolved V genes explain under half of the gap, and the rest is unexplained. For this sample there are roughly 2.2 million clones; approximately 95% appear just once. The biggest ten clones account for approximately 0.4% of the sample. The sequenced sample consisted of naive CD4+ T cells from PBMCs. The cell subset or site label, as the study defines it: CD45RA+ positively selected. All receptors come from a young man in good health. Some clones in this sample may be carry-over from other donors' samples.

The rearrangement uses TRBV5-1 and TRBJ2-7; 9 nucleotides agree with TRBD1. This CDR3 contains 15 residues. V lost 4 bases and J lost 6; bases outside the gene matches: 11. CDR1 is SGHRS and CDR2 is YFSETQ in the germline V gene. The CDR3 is CASSMGQGYGVEQYF. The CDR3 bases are TGCGCCAGCAGCATGGGACAGGGATATGGCGTCGAGCAGTACTTC.

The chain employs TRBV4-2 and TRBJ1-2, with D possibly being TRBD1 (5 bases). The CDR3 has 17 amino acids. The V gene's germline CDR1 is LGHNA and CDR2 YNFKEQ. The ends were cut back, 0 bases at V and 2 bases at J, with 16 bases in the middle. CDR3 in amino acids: CASSQDLVGTVNYGYTF. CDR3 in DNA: TGTGCCAGCAGCCAAGATCTAGTGGGGACGGTAAACTATGGCTACACCTTC.

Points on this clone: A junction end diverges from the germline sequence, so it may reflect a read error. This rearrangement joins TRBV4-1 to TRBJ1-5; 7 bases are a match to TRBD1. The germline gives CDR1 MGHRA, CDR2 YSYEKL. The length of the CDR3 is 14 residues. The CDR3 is CASSHGDSYQAQHF. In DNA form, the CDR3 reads TGCGCCAGCAGCCACGGGGACAGTTATCAGGCCCAGCATTTT.

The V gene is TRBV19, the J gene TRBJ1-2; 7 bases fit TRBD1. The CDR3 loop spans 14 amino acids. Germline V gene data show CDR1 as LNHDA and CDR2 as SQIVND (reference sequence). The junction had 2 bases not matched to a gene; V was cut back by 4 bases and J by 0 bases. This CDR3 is CASSTGTANYGYTF. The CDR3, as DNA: TGTGCCAGTAGTACTGGGACAGCTAACTATGGCTACACCTTC.

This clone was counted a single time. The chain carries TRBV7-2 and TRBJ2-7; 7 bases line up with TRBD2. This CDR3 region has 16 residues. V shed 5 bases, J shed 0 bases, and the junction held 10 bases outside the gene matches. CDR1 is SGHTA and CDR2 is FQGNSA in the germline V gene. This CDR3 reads CASSGDGGRSSYEQYF. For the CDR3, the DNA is TGTGCCAGCAGCGGGGACGGGGGGAGAAGCTCCTACGAGCAGTACTTC.

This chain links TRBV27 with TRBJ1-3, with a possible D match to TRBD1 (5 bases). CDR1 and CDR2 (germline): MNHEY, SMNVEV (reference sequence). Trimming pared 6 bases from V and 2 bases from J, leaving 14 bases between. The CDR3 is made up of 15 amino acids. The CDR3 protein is CASSRGAGPGNTIYF. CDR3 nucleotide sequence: TGTGCCAGCAGCCGAGGAGCAGGGCCTGGAAACACCATATATTTT.

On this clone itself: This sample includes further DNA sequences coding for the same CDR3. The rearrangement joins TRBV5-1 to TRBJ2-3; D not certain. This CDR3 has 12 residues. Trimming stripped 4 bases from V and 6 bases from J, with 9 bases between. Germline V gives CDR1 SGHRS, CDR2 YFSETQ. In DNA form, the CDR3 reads TGCGCCAGCAGCCCTCCGGCGGATACGCAGTATTTT. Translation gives CASSPPADTQYF.

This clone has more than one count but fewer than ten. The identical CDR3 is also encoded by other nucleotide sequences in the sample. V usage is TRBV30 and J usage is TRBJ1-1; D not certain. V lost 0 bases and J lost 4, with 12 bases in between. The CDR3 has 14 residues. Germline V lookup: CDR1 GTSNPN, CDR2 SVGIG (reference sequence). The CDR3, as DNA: TGTGCCTGGAGTGTAGGAGGTGTGGGCACTGAAGCTTTCTTT. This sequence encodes CAWSVGGVGTEAFF.

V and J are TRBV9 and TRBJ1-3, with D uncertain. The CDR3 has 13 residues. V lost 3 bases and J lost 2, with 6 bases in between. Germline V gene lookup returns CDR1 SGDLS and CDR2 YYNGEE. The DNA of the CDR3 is TGTGCCAGCAGCGGGACCCCTGGAAACACCATATATTTT. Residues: CASSGTPGNTIYF.